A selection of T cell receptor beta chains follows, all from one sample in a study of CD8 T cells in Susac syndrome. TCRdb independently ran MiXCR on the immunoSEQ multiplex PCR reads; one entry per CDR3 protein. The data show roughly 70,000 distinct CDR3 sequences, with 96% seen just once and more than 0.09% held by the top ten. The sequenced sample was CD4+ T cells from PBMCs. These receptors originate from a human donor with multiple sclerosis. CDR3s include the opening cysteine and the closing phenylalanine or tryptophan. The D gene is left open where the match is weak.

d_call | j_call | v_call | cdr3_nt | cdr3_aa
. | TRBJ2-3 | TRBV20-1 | TGCAGTGCAACAAATAGGGGGAAAGAGCTCGATACGCAGTATTTT | CSATNRGKELDTQYF
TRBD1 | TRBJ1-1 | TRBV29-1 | TGCAGCGTTCTCGGACAGGGTGGTCGTGGCACTGAAGCTTTCTTT | CSVLGQGGRGTEAFF
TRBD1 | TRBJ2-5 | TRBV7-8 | TGTGCCAGCAGCTTAGCGCGTGGACAGGGTATACAGGAGACCCAGTACTTC | CASSLARGQGIQETQYF
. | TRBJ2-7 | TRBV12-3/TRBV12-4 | TGTGCCAGCAGTTCCAGGGCCTCCTACGAGCAGTACTTC | CASSSRASYEQYF
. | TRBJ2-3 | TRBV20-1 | TGCAGTGCTAGAGATCAAACATTTTCTAGCACAGATACGCAGTATTTT | CSARDQTFSSTDTQYF
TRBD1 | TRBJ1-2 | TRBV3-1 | TGTGCCAGCAGCCCACGGGACAGCCCTAACTATGGCTACACCTTC | CASSPRDSPNYGYTF
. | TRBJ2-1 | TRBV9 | TGTGCCAGCAGCCCAGGGGACTGGCACAATGAGCAGTTCTTC | CASSPGDWHNEQFF
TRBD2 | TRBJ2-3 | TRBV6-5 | TGTGCCAGCATGACTAGCCGTAAGCCAGATACGCAGTATTTT | CASMTSRKPDTQYF
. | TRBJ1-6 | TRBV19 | TGTGCCAGTAGTCCCAAGAGGGTATCCTATAATTCACCCCTCCACTTT | CASSPKRVSYNSPLHF
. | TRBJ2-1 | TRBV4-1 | TGCGCCAGCAGCCAACCTACTAGGGACCGATACAATGAGCAGTTCTTC | CASSQPTRDRYNEQFF
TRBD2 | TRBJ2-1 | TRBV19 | TGTGCCAGTTCCCGGACTAGTATATCAAATGAGCAGTTCTTC | CASSRTSISNEQFF